This T cell receptor (beta chain) came from a study of technical replicates of blood from several donors. Germline V gene lookup returns CDR1 LNHDA and CDR2 SQIVND (reference sequence). This CDR3 spans 15 amino acids. J lost 6 bases, V lost 4 bases, and 9 bases had no gene match. The method was immunoSEQ multiplex PCR; TCRdb's version includes in-frame clones alone and lacks a portion of them. The sample includes more than 75,000 clones, 90% to 96% of them seen just once. This TCR derives from a human donor in good health. The chain is built from TRBV19 and TRBJ1-5; 7 bases map to TRBD1. Sequencing was done on a sample of T cells isolated from PBMCs. CDR3 sequence reads: CASSRPQGMSQPQHF. The CDR3 DNA is TGTGCCAGTAGTAGGCCACAGGGGATGAGTCAGCCCCAGCATTTT.